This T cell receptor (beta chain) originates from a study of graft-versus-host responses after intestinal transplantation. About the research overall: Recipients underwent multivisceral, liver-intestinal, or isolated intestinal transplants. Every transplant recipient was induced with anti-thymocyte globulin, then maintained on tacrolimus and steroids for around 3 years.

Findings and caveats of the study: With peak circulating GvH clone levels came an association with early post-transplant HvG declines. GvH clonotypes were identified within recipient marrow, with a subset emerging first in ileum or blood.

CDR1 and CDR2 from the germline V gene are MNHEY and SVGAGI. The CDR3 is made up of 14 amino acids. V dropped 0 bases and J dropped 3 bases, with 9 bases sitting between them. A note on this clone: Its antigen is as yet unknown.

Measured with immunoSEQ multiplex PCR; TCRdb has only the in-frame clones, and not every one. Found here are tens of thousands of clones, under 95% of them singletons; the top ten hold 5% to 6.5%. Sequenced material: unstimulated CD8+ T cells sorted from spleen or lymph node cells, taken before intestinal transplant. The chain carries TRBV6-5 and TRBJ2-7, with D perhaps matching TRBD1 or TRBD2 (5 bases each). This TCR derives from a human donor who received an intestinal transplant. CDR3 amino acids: CASSYSGRFYEQYF. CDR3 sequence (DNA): TGTGCCAGCAGTTACTCGGGACGGTTCTACGAGCAGTACTTC.